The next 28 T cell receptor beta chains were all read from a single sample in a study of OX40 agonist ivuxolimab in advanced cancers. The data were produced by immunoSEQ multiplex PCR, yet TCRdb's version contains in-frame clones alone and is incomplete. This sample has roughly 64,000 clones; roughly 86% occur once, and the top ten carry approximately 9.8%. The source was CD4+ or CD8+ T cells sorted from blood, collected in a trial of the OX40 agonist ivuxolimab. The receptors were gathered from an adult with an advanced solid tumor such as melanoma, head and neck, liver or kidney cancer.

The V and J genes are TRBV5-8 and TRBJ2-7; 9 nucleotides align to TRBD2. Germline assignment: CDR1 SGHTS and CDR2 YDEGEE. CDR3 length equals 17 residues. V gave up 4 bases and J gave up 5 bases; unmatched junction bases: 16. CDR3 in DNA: TGTGCCAGCAGCCGGGGGGTCGCCCTAGCGGGATTCGACGAGCAGTACTTC. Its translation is CASSRGVALAGFDEQYF.

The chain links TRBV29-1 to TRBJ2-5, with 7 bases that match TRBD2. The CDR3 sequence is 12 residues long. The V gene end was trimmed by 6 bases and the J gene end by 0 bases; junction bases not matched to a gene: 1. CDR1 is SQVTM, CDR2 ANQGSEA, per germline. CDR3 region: CSVGGYQETQYF. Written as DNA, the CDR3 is TGCAGCGTGGGGGGGTACCAAGAGACCCAGTACTTC.

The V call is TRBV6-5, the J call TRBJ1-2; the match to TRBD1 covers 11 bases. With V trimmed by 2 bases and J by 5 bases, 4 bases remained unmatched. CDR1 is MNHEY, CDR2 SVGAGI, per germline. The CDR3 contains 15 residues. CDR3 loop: CASSYPGQGAYGYTF. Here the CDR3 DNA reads TGTGCCAGCAGTTACCCCGGACAGGGGGCATATGGCTACACCTTC.

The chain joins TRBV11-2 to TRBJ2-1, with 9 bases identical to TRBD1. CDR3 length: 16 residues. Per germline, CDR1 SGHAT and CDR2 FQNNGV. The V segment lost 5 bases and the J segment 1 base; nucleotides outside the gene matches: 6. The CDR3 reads CASSQGQGISYNEQFF. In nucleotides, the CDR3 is TGTGCCAGCAGCCAGGGACAGGGAATTTCCTACAATGAGCAGTTCTTC. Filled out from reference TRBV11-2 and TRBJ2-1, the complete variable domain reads EAGVAQSPRYKIIEKRQSVAFWCNPISGHATLYWYQQILGQGPKLLIQFQNNGVVDDSQLPKDRFSAERLKGVDSTLKIQPAKLEDSAVYLCASSQGQGISYNEQFFGPGTRLTVL.

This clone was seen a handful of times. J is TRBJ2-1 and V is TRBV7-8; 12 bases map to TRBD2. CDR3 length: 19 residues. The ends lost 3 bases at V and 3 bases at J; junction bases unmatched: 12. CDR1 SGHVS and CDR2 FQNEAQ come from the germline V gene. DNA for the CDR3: TGTGCCAGCAGCTTTCCTAGGCTAGCGGGAGGGGGGGTCTACAATGAGCAGTTCTTC. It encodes CASSFPRLAGGGVYNEQFF.

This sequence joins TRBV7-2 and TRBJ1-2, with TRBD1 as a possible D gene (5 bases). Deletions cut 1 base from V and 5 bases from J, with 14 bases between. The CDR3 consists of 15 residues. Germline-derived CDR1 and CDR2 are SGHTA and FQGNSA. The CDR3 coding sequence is TGTGCCAGCAGCTTAGTGTATACAGGCGGATATGGCTACACCTTC. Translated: CASSLVYTGGYGYTF.

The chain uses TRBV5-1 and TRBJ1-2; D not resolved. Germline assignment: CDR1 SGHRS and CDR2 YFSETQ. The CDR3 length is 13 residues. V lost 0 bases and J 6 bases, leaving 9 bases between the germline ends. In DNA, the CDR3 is TGCGCCAGCAGCTTGGCAGGAGTTAATGGCTACACCTTC. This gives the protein CASSLAGVNGYTF.

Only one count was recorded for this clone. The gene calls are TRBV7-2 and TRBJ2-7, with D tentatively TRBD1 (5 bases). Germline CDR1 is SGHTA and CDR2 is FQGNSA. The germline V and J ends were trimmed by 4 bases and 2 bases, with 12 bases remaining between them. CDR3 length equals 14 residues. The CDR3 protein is CASSYWTPPYEQYF. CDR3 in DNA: TGTGCCAGCAGCTATTGGACACCTCCCTACGAGCAGTACTTC.

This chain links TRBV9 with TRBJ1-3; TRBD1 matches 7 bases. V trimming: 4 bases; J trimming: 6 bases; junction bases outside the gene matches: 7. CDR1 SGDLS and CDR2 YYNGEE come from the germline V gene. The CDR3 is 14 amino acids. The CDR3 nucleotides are TGTGCCAGCAGCCTCGAGGGGGCGGAAAACACCATATATTTT. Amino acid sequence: CASSLEGAENTIYF.

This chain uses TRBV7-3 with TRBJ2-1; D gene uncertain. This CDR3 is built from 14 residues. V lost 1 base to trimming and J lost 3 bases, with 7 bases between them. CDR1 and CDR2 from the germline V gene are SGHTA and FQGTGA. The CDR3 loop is CASSLSPDYNEQFF. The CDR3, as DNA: TGTGCCAGCAGCTTAAGCCCAGACTACAATGAGCAGTTCTTC.

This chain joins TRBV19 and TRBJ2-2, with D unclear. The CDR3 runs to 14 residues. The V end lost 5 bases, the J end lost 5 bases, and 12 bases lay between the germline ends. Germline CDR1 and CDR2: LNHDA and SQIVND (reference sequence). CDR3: CASSYKVRTGELFF. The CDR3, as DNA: TGTGCCAGTAGTTACAAGGTCCGGACCGGGGAGCTGTTTTTT.

The CDR3 DNA is TGCGCCAGCAGCCAAGATTTTGAAAACAATGAGCAGTTCTTC. It specifies CASSQDFENNEQFF. The J gene is TRBJ2-1, the V gene TRBV4-3; D not resolved. CDR3 size: 14 residues. V was clipped by 0 bases and J by 5 bases, with 8 bases between them. From germline, CDR1 is LGHNA and CDR2 YSLEER.

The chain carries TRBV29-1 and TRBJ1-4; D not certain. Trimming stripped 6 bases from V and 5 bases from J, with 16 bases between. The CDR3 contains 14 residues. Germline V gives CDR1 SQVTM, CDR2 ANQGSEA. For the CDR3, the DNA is TGCAGCGTCAAAGGCGGGCAGTCGAATGAAAAACTGTTTTTT. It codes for CSVKGGQSNEKLFF.

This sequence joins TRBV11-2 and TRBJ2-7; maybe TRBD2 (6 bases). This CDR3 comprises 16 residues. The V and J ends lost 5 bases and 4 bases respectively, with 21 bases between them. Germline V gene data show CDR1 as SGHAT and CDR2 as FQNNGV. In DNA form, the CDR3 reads TGTGCCAGCAGCCCACCGGGACTCTGGAGGACTTACGAGCAGTACTTC. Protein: CASSPPGLWRTYEQYF.

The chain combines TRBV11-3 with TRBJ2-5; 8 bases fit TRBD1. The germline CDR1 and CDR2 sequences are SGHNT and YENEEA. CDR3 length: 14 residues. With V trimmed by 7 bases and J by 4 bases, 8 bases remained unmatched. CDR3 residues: CASTRTGSRETQYF. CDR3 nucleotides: TGTGCCAGCACCCGGACAGGGAGTAGAGAGACCCAGTACTTC.

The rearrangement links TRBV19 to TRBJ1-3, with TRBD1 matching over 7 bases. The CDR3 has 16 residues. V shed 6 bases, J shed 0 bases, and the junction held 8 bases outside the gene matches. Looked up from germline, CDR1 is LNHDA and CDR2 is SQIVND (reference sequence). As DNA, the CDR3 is TGTGCCAGTAGGGGACAGAGTTCGAGCTCTGGAAACACCATATATTTT. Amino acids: CASRGQSSSSGNTIYF.

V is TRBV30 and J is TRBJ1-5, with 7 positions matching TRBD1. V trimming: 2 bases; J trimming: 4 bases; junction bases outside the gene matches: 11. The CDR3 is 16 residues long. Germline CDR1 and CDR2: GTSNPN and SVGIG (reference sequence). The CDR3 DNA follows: TGTGCCTGGAGTAACTCCGGGACAGCCTTTAATCAGCCCCAGCATTTT. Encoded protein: CAWSNSGTAFNQPQHF.

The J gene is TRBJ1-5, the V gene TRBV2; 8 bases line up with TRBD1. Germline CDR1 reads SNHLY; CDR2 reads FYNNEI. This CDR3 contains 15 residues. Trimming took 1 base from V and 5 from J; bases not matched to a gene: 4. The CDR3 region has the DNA TGTGCCAGCAGTGAAGAGGGGACAGGTTATCAGCCCCAGCATTTT. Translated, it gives CASSEEGTGYQPQHF.

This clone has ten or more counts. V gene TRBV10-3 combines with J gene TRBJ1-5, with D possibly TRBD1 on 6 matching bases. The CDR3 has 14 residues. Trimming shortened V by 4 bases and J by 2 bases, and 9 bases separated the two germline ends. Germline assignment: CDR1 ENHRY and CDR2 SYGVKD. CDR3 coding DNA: TGTGCCATCAGTGCAGGGGCGGGCAATCAGCCCCAGCATTTT. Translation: CAISAGAGNQPQHF.

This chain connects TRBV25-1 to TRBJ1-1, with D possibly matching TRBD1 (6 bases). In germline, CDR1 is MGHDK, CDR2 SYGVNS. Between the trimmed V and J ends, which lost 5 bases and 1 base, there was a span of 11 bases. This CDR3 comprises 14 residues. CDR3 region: CASSTTGRNTEAFF. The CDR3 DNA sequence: TGTGCCAGCAGTACTACAGGGCGGAACACTGAAGCTTTCTTT. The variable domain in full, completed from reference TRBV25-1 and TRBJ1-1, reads EADIYQTPRYLVIGTGKKITLECSQTMGHDKMYWYQQDPGMELHLIHYSYGVNSTEKGDLSSESTVSRIRTEHFPLTLESARPSHTSQYLCASSTTGRNTEAFFGQGTRLTVV.

The CDR3 sequence: CASSPEGSGGAGYTF. The CDR3 nucleotides are TGTGCCAGCAGCCCCGAAGGGTCGGGGGGAGCGGGCTACACCTTC. The chain recombines TRBV27 with TRBJ1-2; TRBD1 might be the D (5 bases). CDR3 size: 15 residues. Germline V gene lookup returns CDR1 MNHEY and CDR2 SMNVEV (reference sequence). Trimming left V 6 bases short and J 8 bases short, with 22 bases between.

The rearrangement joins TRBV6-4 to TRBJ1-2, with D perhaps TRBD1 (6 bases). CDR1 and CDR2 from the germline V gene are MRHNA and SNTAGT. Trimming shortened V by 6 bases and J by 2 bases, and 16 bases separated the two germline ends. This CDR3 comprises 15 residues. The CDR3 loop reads CASSPQTGPNYGYTF. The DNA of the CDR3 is TGTGCCAGCAGCCCACAGACAGGCCCGAACTATGGCTACACCTTC.

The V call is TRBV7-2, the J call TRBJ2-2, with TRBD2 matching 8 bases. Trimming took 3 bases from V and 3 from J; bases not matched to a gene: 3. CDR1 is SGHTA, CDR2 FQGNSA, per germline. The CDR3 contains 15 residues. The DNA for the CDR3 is TGTGCCAGCAGCTTCGCGGGGGGATACACCGGGGAGCTGTTTTTT. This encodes CASSFAGGYTGELFF.

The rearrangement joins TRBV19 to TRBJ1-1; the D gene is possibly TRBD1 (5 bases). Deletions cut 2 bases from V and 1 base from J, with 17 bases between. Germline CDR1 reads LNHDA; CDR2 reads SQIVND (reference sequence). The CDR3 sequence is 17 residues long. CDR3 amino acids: CASSIQGRLTSNTEAFF. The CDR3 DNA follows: TGTGCCAGTAGTATACAGGGTCGACTGACCTCGAACACTGAAGCTTTCTTT. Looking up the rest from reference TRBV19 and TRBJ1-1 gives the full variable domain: DGGITQSPKYLFRKEGQNVTLSCEQNLNHDAMYWYRQDPGQGLRLIYYSQIVNDFQKGDIAEGYSVSREKKESFPLTVTSAQKNPTAFYLCASSIQGRLTSNTEAFFGQGTRLTVV.

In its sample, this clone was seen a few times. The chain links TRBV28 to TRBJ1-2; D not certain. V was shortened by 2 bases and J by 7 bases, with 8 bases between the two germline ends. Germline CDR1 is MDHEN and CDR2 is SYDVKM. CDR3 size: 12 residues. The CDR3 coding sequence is TGTGCCAGCAGTTTAAACATTGGTGGCTACACCTTC. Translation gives CASSLNIGGYTF.

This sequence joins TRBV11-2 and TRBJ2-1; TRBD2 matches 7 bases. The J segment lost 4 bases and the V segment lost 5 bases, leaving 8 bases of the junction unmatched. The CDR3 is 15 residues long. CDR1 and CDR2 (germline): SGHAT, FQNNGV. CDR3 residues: CASSLDTGGYNEQFF. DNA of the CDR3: TGTGCCAGCAGCCTCGATACGGGGGGATACAATGAGCAGTTCTTC.

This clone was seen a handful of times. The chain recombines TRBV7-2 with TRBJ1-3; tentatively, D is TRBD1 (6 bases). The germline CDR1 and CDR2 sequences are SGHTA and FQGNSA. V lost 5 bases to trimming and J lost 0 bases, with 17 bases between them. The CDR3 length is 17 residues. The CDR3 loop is CASSRGAGTLSGNTIYF. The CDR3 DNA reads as TGTGCCAGCAGCCGGGGGGCAGGGACTCTCTCTGGAAACACCATATATTTT.

The DNA for the CDR3 is TGTGCCAGCAGCGTAACTACAGTGAACACCGGGGAGCTGTTTTTT. This gives the protein CASSVTTVNTGELFF. The chain combines TRBV9 with TRBJ2-2; D is uncertain. Germline V gives CDR1 SGDLS, CDR2 YYNGEE. With 1 base removed from V and 1 base from J, the gap between germline ends came to 8 bases. The CDR3 has 15 residues. The full variable domain, completed using reference TRBV9 and TRBJ2-2, is DSGVTQTPKHLITATGQRVTLRCSPRSGDLSVYWYQQSLDQGLQFLIQYYNGEERAKGNILERFSAQQFPDLHSELNLSSLELGDSALYFCASSVTTVNTGELFFGEGSRLTVL.